The 31 T cell receptor beta chains given below trace back to one sample, sequenced in a study of T cells after posttransplantation cyclophosphamide (dated by TCRdb to 2016 to 2018). The receptor library was made with the immunoSEQ multiplex PCR assay. TCRdb carries this immuneACCESS record with in-frame sequences only. Its versions omit some clonotypes, under half of them owing to an unresolved V gene in the studies checked, with the rest unexplained. The sample records 30,000 to 35,000 clones, none occurring a single time. Approximately 7.2% of the sample is taken by the ten largest. Sequencing was done on a sample of PBMCs. These receptors all come from a woman aged 50 to 65 in good health and a related stem cell transplant donor.

This clone appeared many times. V gene TRBV18 combines with J gene TRBJ2-3; 11 bases are shared with TRBD2. With V trimmed by 1 base and J by 4 bases, 16 bases remained unmatched. Per germline, CDR1 KGHSH and CDR2 LQKENI. This CDR3 is built from 20 residues. CDR3 sequence reads: CASSPLDSGRGGGAPDTQYF. As DNA, the CDR3 is TGTGCCAGCTCACCACTGGATAGCGGGAGGGGTGGTGGAGCGCCAGATACGCAGTATTTT.

The table lists this clone with many counts. The CDR3 nucleotides read TGTGCCAGTAGTCAGACAGGGACGCAGACCCAGTACTTC. This gives the protein CASSQTGTQTQYF. This chain connects TRBV19 to TRBJ2-5, with 7 bases lining up with TRBD1. V dropped 5 bases and J dropped 6; count of bases not matched to a gene: 6. CDR1 is LNHDA and CDR2 is SQIVND in the germline V gene (reference sequence). The CDR3 extends over 13 amino acids.

This clone has a count of ten or more. The CDR3 coding sequence is TGTGCCAGCAGCTCATACACTAGCGATGGCGGTAATGAGCAGTTCTTC. It is translated as CASSSYTSDGGNEQFF. J is TRBJ2-1 and V is TRBV5-6; 7 nucleotides match TRBD2. The CDR3 totals 16 residues. Losses at the gene ends were 3 bases for V and 7 bases for J; bases not matched to a gene: 13. Germline V CDR1 and CDR2: SGHDT, YYEEEE.

This clone has a handful of counts. The V gene is TRBV12-3 or TRBV12-4, the J gene TRBJ2-7; 8 bases are a match to TRBD2. This CDR3 contains 13 residues. Trimming took 7 bases from V and 4 from J; bases not matched to a gene: 6. The CDR3 protein is CASTGGGAYEQYF. In nucleotides, the CDR3 is TGTGCCAGCACGGGAGGGGGGGCTTACGAGCAGTACTTC.

The table lists this clone with many counts. The chain employs TRBV12-5 and TRBJ2-1; maybe TRBD2 (7 bases). Deletions cut 4 bases from V and 13 bases from J, with 14 bases between. The CDR3 spans 12 residues. Germline V gene lookup returns CDR1 LGHNT and CDR2 FRNRAP. The CDR3, as DNA: TGTGCTAGTGGTTCAGAGGGGGGGGATCAGTTCTTC. It specifies CASGSEGGDQFF.

This clone was detected many times. This chain joins TRBV6-1 and TRBJ1-1; no firm D call. Germline CDR1 is MNHNS and CDR2 is SASEGT. CDR3 length equals 14 residues. Trimming left V 7 bases short and J 0 bases short, with 12 bases between. This chain's CDR3 is CASTPRRVNTEAFF. The CDR3 coding sequence is TGTGCCAGCACGCCGAGACGGGTGAACACTGAAGCTTTCTTT.

This clone was counted many times. Here the CDR3 DNA reads TGTGCCAGCAGCTTAGTGATCAGGGTTAACACTGAAGCTTTCTTT. It is translated as CASSLVIRVNTEAFF. The gene calls are TRBV7-9 and TRBJ1-1; TRBD1 might be the D (5 bases). Looked up from germline, CDR1 is SEHNR and CDR2 is FQNEAQ (reference sequence). The CDR3 extends over 15 amino acids. Trimming pared 1 base from V and 2 bases from J, leaving 11 bases between.

This clone has only a few counts. V usage is TRBV7-2 and J usage is TRBJ2-2; 14 nucleotides match TRBD2. The CDR3 consists of 17 residues. V lost 1 base and J lost 5; bases outside the gene matches: 3. CDR1 and CDR2 (germline): SGHTA, FQGNSA. The CDR3 nucleotides are TGTGCCAGCAGCTTAGGAAGGACTAGCGGGAGGACCGGGGAGCTGTTTTTT. It codes for CASSLGRTSGRTGELFF.

Ten or more counts support this clone. This CDR3 is CASSSSTGDYEQYF. In nucleotides, the CDR3 is TGTGCCAGCAGCTCATCGACAGGGGATTACGAGCAGTACTTC. V gene TRBV13 combines with J gene TRBJ2-7; 8 nucleotides align to TRBD1. Germline values: CDR1 PRHDT, CDR2 FYEKMQ (reference sequence). The CDR3 has 14 amino acids. J was trimmed by 4 bases and V by 4 bases; bases with no gene match: 6.

This clone was observed many times. This chain uses TRBV19 with TRBJ2-1, with 11 bases lining up with TRBD2. J gave up 9 bases and V 8 bases, and 9 bases lay outside the gene matches. From germline, CDR1 is LNHDA and CDR2 SQIVND (reference sequence). The CDR3 length is 14 residues. In nucleotides, the CDR3 is TGTGCCAGTTTAGCGGGAGGGTCAATAGGTGAGCAGTTCTTC. Translated, it gives CASLAGGSIGEQFF.

This clone was observed many times. The chain combines TRBV7-9 with TRBJ1-4; possible D gene TRBD1, 6 bases. The CDR3 extends over 14 amino acids. Germline V lookup: CDR1 SEHNR, CDR2 FQNEAQ (reference sequence). V shed 5 bases and J shed 3 bases, with 10 bases lying between them. CDR3 loop: CASSPTGANEKLFF. The CDR3 coding sequence is TGTGCCAGCAGCCCGACAGGAGCTAATGAAAAACTGTTTTTT.

This clone was counted many times. The chain is built from TRBV7-9 and TRBJ2-3; D is possibly TRBD1 (5 bases). The CDR3 consists of 16 residues. Looked up from germline, CDR1 is SEHNR and CDR2 is FQNEAQ (reference sequence). Between the trimmed V and J ends, which lost 5 bases and 0 bases, there was a span of 15 bases. The CDR3, as DNA: TGTGCCAGCAGCCAAGATTACAGGTCTAGCACAGATACGCAGTATTTT. It specifies CASSQDYRSSTDTQYF.

This clone was seen repeatedly, ten times or more. The V and J genes are TRBV12-3 or TRBV12-4 and TRBJ2-2; 10 positions agree with TRBD1. Trimming removed 6 bases from V and 6 bases from J; junction bases left unmatched: 4. This CDR3 is 14 amino acids long. CDR3 in DNA: TGTGCCAGCAGCATTGGACAGGGGGCCGGGGAGCTGTTTTTT. Amino acid sequence: CASSIGQGAGELFF.

This clone was found a few times. The chain employs TRBV6-6 and TRBJ1-1, with D uncertain. Between the trimmed V and J ends, which lost 3 bases and 11 bases, there was a span of 13 bases. This CDR3 comprises 12 residues. Germline assignment: CDR1 MNHNY and CDR2 SVGAGI (reference sequence). The CDR3 DNA reads as TGTGCCAGCAGTTATCCCCCCGGGGAGGCTTTCTTT. Amino acid sequence: CASSYPPGEAFF.

This clone was found many times. The chain joins TRBV7-3 to TRBJ1-2, with a tentative D call TRBD1 (5 bases). This CDR3 region has 14 residues. V was trimmed by 5 bases and J by 2 bases, leaving 12 bases between them. CDR1 and CDR2 (germline): SGHTA, FQGTGA. CDR3 sequence reads: CASSQGGANYGYTF. CDR3 in DNA: TGTGCCAGCAGCCAGGGCGGGGCCAACTATGGCTACACCTTC.

This clone was counted a few times. This sequence joins TRBV6-2 or TRBV6-3 and TRBJ2-5, with 8 bases aligning to TRBD2. The junction had 3 bases not matched to a gene; V was cut back by 2 bases and J by 1 base. The CDR3 totals 15 residues. Germline values: CDR1 MNHEY, CDR2 SVGEGT. CDR3 in amino acids: CASSYLGTSQETQYF. The CDR3 DNA reads as TGTGCCAGCAGTTACCTCGGGACTAGCCAAGAGACCCAGTACTTC.

The V gene is TRBV12-5, the J gene TRBJ1-5, with a weak D call TRBD1 (5 bases). This CDR3 spans 14 amino acids. V was clipped by 7 bases and J by 8 bases, with 18 bases between them. CDR1 is LGHNT, CDR2 FRNRAP, per germline. CDR3 in amino acids: CASAIVWGGEPQHF. The CDR3 DNA reads TGTGCTAGTGCCATTGTTTGGGGGGGGGAGCCCCAGCATTTT.

This clone was picked up many times. This CDR3 is CASSEGQYVGELFF. As DNA, the CDR3 is TGTGCCAGCAGCGAGGGACAGTATGTCGGGGAGCTGTTTTTT. The chain recombines TRBV9 with TRBJ2-2, with 7 positions matching TRBD1. V lost 3 bases and J lost 7; bases outside the gene matches: 6. Germline CDR1 SGDLS, CDR2 YYNGEE. The CDR3 loop spans 14 amino acids.

At least ten counts were recorded for this clone. V gene TRBV5-1 combines with J gene TRBJ2-7, with 10 bases lining up with TRBD2. J was trimmed by 5 bases and V by 4 bases; bases with no gene match: 6. In germline, CDR1 is SGHRS, CDR2 YFSETQ. This CDR3 is built from 14 residues. The CDR3 here is CASSITSGTHEQYF. In DNA, the CDR3 is TGCGCCAGCAGCATTACTAGCGGGACCCACGAGCAGTACTTC.

The chain uses TRBV4-1 and TRBJ2-3; 7 bases map to TRBD1. Germline assignment: CDR1 MGHRA and CDR2 YSYEKL. The CDR3 spans 16 residues. V was pared by 1 base and J by 7 bases, with 11 bases of the junction left unmatched. This CDR3 reads CASSQARRGGENTQYF. The CDR3 region has the DNA TGCGCCAGCAGCCAAGCCAGGAGAGGGGGCGAGAATACGCAGTATTTT.

This clone was seen ten or more times. DNA for the CDR3: TGTGCCAGCTCACCAAGGACAGGGGGCGAAAAACTGTTTTTT. It is translated as CASSPRTGGEKLFF. V usage is TRBV18 and J usage is TRBJ1-4; 11 nucleotides match TRBD1. The CDR3 contains 14 residues. V trimming: 2 bases; J trimming: 8 bases; junction bases outside the gene matches: 1. Germline V gene sequence: CDR1 KGHSH, CDR2 LQKENI.

In its sample, this clone was seen a few times. CDR3 protein: CASSLGQGSQETQYF. The CDR3, as DNA: TGTGCCAGCAGCTTGGGACAGGGAAGCCAAGAGACCCAGTACTTC. V gene TRBV7-9 combines with J gene TRBJ2-5, with TRBD1 matching over 9 bases. The CDR3 is made up of 15 amino acids. Germline V lookup: CDR1 SEHNR, CDR2 FQNEAQ (reference sequence). V lost 3 bases, J lost 1 base, and 3 bases stayed unmatched.

The CDR3 spells CAWTQGGYGYTF. The DNA of the CDR3 is TGTGCCTGGACCCAGGGGGGCTATGGCTACACCTTC. The V call is TRBV30, the J call TRBJ1-2; 7 bases agree with TRBD1. The CDR3 covers 12 residues. V was clipped by 4 bases and J by 4 bases; unmatched bases: 3. The V gene's germline CDR1 is GTSNPN and CDR2 SVGIG (reference sequence).

This clone has ten or more counts. The rearrangement uses TRBV5-1 and TRBJ2-2; 11 positions agree with TRBD2. V gave up 4 bases and J gave up 7 bases; unmatched junction bases: 9. The CDR3 covers 16 residues. CDR1 SGHRS and CDR2 YFSETQ come from the germline V gene. The CDR3 is CASSVLLAGEFGELFF. CDR3 DNA: TGCGCCAGCAGCGTCCTACTAGCGGGAGAGTTCGGGGAGCTGTTTTTT.

There are many counts of this clone. V gene TRBV19 combines with J gene TRBJ1-5; TRBD1 matches 7 bases. V lost 3 bases, J lost 0 bases, and 8 bases stayed unmatched. The CDR3 is 17 amino acids. Germline CDR1 reads LNHDA; CDR2 reads SQIVND (reference sequence). CDR3 protein: CASSILQQGSSNQPQHF. The CDR3 nucleotides read TGTGCCAGTAGTATTCTCCAACAGGGGAGTAGCAATCAGCCCCAGCATTTT.

The CDR3 is CASSLTGVTGANVLTF. The CDR3 nucleotides read TGCGCCAGCAGCTTGACAGGGGTGACGGGGGCCAACGTCCTGACTTTC. This sequence joins TRBV5-1 and TRBJ2-6; 7 nucleotides line up with TRBD1. J gave up 4 bases and V 1 base, and 5 bases lay outside the gene matches. This CDR3 is 16 amino acids long. Germline-derived CDR1 and CDR2 are SGHRS and YFSETQ.

This clone was counted many times. The rearrangement links TRBV7-2 to TRBJ1-1; 11 nucleotides align to TRBD1. There are 16 residues in the CDR3. Unmatched junction bases numbered 7, after V lost 5 bases and J lost 2 bases. The germline gives CDR1 SGHTA, CDR2 FQGNSA. The CDR3, as DNA: TGTGCCAGCAGCCCGGGGACAGGGGGTATCAACACTGAAGCTTTCTTT. Translation gives CASSPGTGGINTEAFF.

There are many counts of this clone. This chain uses TRBV4-3 with TRBJ2-2, with 8 bases that match TRBD2. V was pared by 5 bases and J by 4 bases, with 9 bases of the junction left unmatched. The germline gives CDR1 LGHNA, CDR2 YSLEER. CDR3 length: 16 residues. This CDR3 is CASSGLWAGGTGELFF. The CDR3 region has the DNA TGCGCCAGCAGCGGTTTGTGGGCGGGAGGCACCGGGGAGCTGTTTTTT.

This clone was found many times. CDR3 protein: CASSSSPGQGFNQPQHF. In DNA, the CDR3 is TGCGCCAGCAGCTCATCACCGGGACAGGGGTTCAATCAGCCCCAGCATTTT. The chain recombines TRBV5-1 with TRBJ1-5; 10 bases fit TRBD1. Germline values: CDR1 SGHRS, CDR2 YFSETQ. V was clipped by 3 bases and J by 3 bases; unmatched bases: 9. CDR3 length: 17 residues.

V gene TRBV30 combines with J gene TRBJ2-7; no clear D. Per the germline V gene, CDR1 is GTSNPN and CDR2 is SVGIG (reference sequence). Trimming shortened V by 5 bases and J by 3 bases, and 8 bases separated the two germline ends. This CDR3 region has 11 residues. CDR3 bases: TGTGCCTGGGCAAACAGCTACGAGCAGTACTTC. The encoded protein is CAWANSYEQYF.

In its sample, this clone was seen a few times. The V call is TRBV30, the J call TRBJ1-4; no clear D gene. The CDR3 is made up of 12 amino acids. The V and J ends lost 4 bases and 4 bases respectively, with 7 bases between them. The germline V gene has CDR1 GTSNPN and CDR2 SVGIG (reference sequence). The CDR3 loop is CAWKSFNEKLFF. CDR3 DNA sequence: TGTGCCTGGAAATCGTTTAATGAAAAACTGTTTTTT.